Below are 28 T cell receptor beta chains sequenced from a single sample in a study of regulatory T cells in long-lasting Graves disease. CDR3 regions were amplified by Arm-PCR using iRepertoire HTBI primers to build TCR beta libraries. One entry per CDR3 protein, called by TCRdb with MiXCR from the multiplex PCR reads. The sample has about 290,000 distinct CDR3 sequences, roughly a fifth seen once; the top ten hold approximately 60%. Stated time point: persistent/refractory GD, antithyroid drugs over 5 years with positive TRAb. With RNA extracted from PBMCs as input, the TCR library was made. The sequenced sample was peripheral blood mononuclear cells (PBMCs), obtained when the disease was refractory, from a patient treated with antithyroid drugs. These receptors came from a female donor with Graves disease.

This clonotype was picked up a small number of times. V usage is TRBV4-3 and J usage is TRBJ2-2; D perhaps matches TRBD2 (6 bases). Trimming removed 0 bases at V and 4 bases at J, with 15 bases between. Germline V CDR1 and CDR2: LGHNA, YSLEER. The CDR3 consists of 17 residues. The CDR3 reads CASSQERVGSSTGELFF. CDR3 DNA sequence: TGCGCCAGCAGCCAAGAAAGGGTCGGGAGTAGCACCGGGGAGCTGTTTTTT.

This clonotype was seen repeatedly, ten times or more. J is TRBJ2-7 and V is TRBV7-3, with TRBD1 as a possible D gene (6 bases). Trimming cost V 3 bases and J 6 bases, with 12 bases left between them. Germline CDR1 and CDR2: SGHTA and FQGTGA. There are 13 residues in the CDR3. The DNA for the CDR3 is TGTGCCAGCAGCTTCGCTCGGGACACCGAGCAGTACTTC. This sequence encodes CASSFARDTEQYF.

The rearrangement links TRBV5-1 to TRBJ2-7; 9 positions agree with TRBD1. J gave up 5 bases and V 0 bases, and 9 bases lay outside the gene matches. The germline CDR1 and CDR2 sequences are SGHRS and YFSETQ. The CDR3 loop spans 16 amino acids. The CDR3 loop is CASSLEPGQGGNEQYF. In DNA form, the CDR3 reads TGCGCCAGCAGCTTGGAGCCGGGACAGGGTGGGAACGAGCAGTACTTC.

Many counts were recorded for this clonotype. The CDR3 sequence is CSALTRTGTYEQYF. DNA of the CDR3: TGCAGTGCCCTGACGCGGACAGGGACATACGAGCAGTACTTC. This rearrangement joins TRBV20-1 to TRBJ2-7; TRBD1 agrees at 8 bases. After removal of 6 bases from V and 4 bases from J, the junction contained 11 bases not matched to a gene. This CDR3 contains 14 residues. Germline V CDR1 and CDR2: DFQATT, SNEGSKA (reference sequence).

For this clonotype: Since a much larger clone is just one base distant, this may be a read error. In this CDR3 the conserved last residue, phenylalanine or tryptophan, is missing, so a read error is likely. The rearrangement links TRBV28 to TRBJ2-7, with a weak D call TRBD2 (6 bases). The germline gives CDR1 MDHEN, CDR2 SYDVKM. This CDR3 has 14 amino acids. In nucleotides, the CDR3 is TGTGCCAGCAGTTTATTGCGGGGCTCCAACGAGCAGTACCTC. Translating gives CASSLLRGSNEQYL.

This clonotype was counted only a few times. The chain carries TRBV9 and TRBJ1-6, with unresolved D. V was pared by 2 bases and J by 9 bases, with 12 bases between. This CDR3 comprises 14 residues. The germline gives CDR1 SGDLS, CDR2 YYNGEE. CDR3 amino acids: CASSVSGPGSPLHF. The CDR3 region has the DNA TGTGCCAGCAGCGTCTCTGGACCCGGTTCACCCCTCCACTTT. The complete variable domain, with remaining parts taken from reference TRBV9 and TRBJ1-6, reads DSGVTQTPKHLITATGQRVTLRCSPRSGDLSVYWYQQSLDQGLQFLIQYYNGEERAKGNILERFSAQQFPDLHSELNLSSLELGDSALYFCASSVSGPGSPLHFGNGTRLTVT.

This clonotype has just a few counts. J is TRBJ2-1 and V is TRBV15, with unresolved D. The V and J ends lost 1 base and 5 bases respectively, with 3 bases between them. CDR1 is LNHNV, CDR2 YYDKDF, per germline (reference sequence). This CDR3 region has 12 residues. The CDR3 loop reads CATSRVHNEQFF. The CDR3 DNA is TGTGCCACCAGCAGAGTCCACAATGAGCAGTTCTTC.

The chain recombines TRBV30 with TRBJ1-5; no clear D gene. The CDR3 spans 13 residues. The ends were cut back, 2 bases at V and 3 bases at J, with 8 bases in the middle. The V gene's germline CDR1 is GTSNPN and CDR2 SVGIG (reference sequence). CDR3 nucleotide sequence: TGTGCCTGGAGTAAAGAAGACAATCAGCCCCAGCATTTT. This sequence encodes CAWSKEDNQPQHF.

This clonotype was counted once. This sequence may be a read error, since a much larger clone differs from it by one base. This chain joins TRBV20-1 and TRBJ1-4; D is perhaps TRBD1 (5 bases). The CDR3 sequence is 19 residues long. The V gene lost 0 bases and the J gene lost 4 bases, with 24 bases spanning the gap. The germline V gene encodes CDR1 DFQATT and CDR2 SNEGSKA (reference sequence). The CDR3 DNA follows: TGCAGTGCTAGAGATTGGCAGGGTCCTGTTATCGTCGGTAATGAAAAACTGTTTTTT. Translating it yields CSARDWQGPVIVGNEKLFF.

In its sample, this clonotype was seen many times. The chain joins TRBV20-1 to TRBJ2-7; 10 bases line up with TRBD2. J lost 5 bases, V lost 6 bases, and 10 bases had no gene match. Germline CDR1 reads DFQATT; CDR2 reads SNEGSKA (reference sequence). The CDR3 length is 14 residues. The CDR3 loop reads CSAVISGRIDEQYF. The CDR3 DNA sequence: TGCAGTGCAGTTATTAGCGGGAGGATCGACGAGCAGTACTTC.

This sequence joins TRBV18 and TRBJ2-7; no firm D call. The V gene lost 6 bases and the J gene lost 3 bases, with 12 bases spanning the gap. This CDR3 comprises 13 residues. Germline loops: CDR1 KGHSH, CDR2 LQKENI. CDR3: CASSPYKHYEQYF. Here the CDR3 DNA reads TGTGCCAGCTCTCCTTACAAACACTACGAGCAGTACTTC.

At least ten counts were recorded for this clonotype. The chain employs TRBV28 and TRBJ1-1; D unresolved. The V end was cut by 4 bases, the J end by 0 bases, with 9 bases between. CDR1 MDHEN and CDR2 SYDVKM come from the germline V gene. The CDR3 has 14 residues. The CDR3 nucleotides are TGTGCCAGCAGTTCCCGCCCCGTGAACACTGAAGCTTTCTTT. The encoded protein is CASSSRPVNTEAFF.

This clonotype appeared a few times. The chain recombines TRBV11-2 with TRBJ2-3; 9 bases align to TRBD2. This CDR3 is 15 amino acids long. V dropped 4 bases and J dropped 4; count of bases not matched to a gene: 6. The germline V gene has CDR1 SGHAT and CDR2 FQNNGV. The CDR3 nucleotides read TGTGCCAGCAGCTCGAGGGGGACTAGCTCAGATACGCAGTATTTT. Amino acids: CASSSRGTSSDTQYF.

V and J are TRBV29-1 and TRBJ2-4; D ambiguous. With 8 bases removed from V and 0 bases from J, the gap between germline ends came to 11 bases. The CDR3 runs 13 residues. CDR1 and CDR2 from the germline V gene are SQVTM and ANQGSEA. The CDR3 nucleotides are TGCAGCTTGGGGTTACTAGCCAAAAACATTCAGTACTTC. Its translation: CSLGLLAKNIQYF.

This chain uses TRBV20-1 with TRBJ2-7, with D perhaps TRBD2 (5 bases). The germline gives CDR1 DFQATT, CDR2 SNEGSKA (reference sequence). The CDR3 loop spans 13 amino acids. The V gene lost 3 bases and the J gene lost 3 bases, with 12 bases spanning the gap. CDR3 amino acids: CSARSGRYYEQYF. CDR3 coding DNA: TGCAGTGCTAGGAGCGGACGGTACTACGAGCAGTACTTC.

The rearrangement uses TRBV20-1 and TRBJ2-5; D assignment may be TRBD1 or TRBD2 (5 bases each). This CDR3 has 14 amino acids. Per the germline V gene, CDR1 is DFQATT and CDR2 is SNEGSKA (reference sequence). V was pared by 5 bases and J by 7 bases, with 20 bases between. The DNA of the CDR3 is TGCAGTGCTCCTCCGGGACGGGGCTCGGGGACCCAGTACTTC. Translated, it gives CSAPPGRGSGTQYF.

This clonotype showed up just a few times. This chain connects TRBV5-1 to TRBJ2-7; possible D gene TRBD1, 6 bases. Germline CDR1 SGHRS, CDR2 YFSETQ. The CDR3 contains 15 residues. V was trimmed by 2 bases and J by 3 bases, leaving 15 bases between them. The CDR3 nucleotides read TGCGCCAGCAGCTTTGGCAGGGGCCTTGACTACGAGCAGTACTTC. It codes for CASSFGRGLDYEQYF.

This clonotype was recorded at least ten times. V is TRBV6-1 and J is TRBJ2-2; D is possibly TRBD2 (5 bases). The CDR3 is 16 residues long. Trimming shortened V by 5 bases and J by 4 bases, and 17 bases separated the two germline ends. Germline CDR1 is MNHNS and CDR2 is SASEGT. Here the CDR3 DNA reads TGTGCCAGCAGTCTCTACCCCTGGGAGATCACCGGGGAGCTGTTTTTT. This encodes CASSLYPWEITGELFF.

A single count supports this clonotype. Just one base apart from a much larger clone, this may be a read error. V is TRBV12-3 or TRBV12-4 and J is TRBJ2-7; no clear D. The CDR3 spans 13 residues. The chain's CDR3 is CASSFKDYYEQCF. CDR3 DNA: TGTGCCAGCAGTTTTAAGGATTACTACGAGCAGTGCTTC.

The chain joins TRBV18 to TRBJ2-5; D might be TRBD1 (6 bases). This CDR3 is built from 14 residues. Trimming took off 4 bases at V and 3 bases at J, with 12 bases between the two ends. CDR1 and CDR2 (germline): KGHSH, LQKENI. CDR3 coding DNA: TGTGCCAGCTCACGTGGACAGACTAAAGAGACCCAGTACTTC. It yields the protein CASSRGQTKETQYF.

This clonotype was counted between two and nine times. This CDR3 reads CSAWTGDYGYTF. CDR3 DNA: TGCAGTGCTTGGACAGGGGACTATGGCTACACCTTC. V usage is TRBV20-1 and J usage is TRBJ1-2, with 9 bases identical to TRBD1. Trimming cost V 5 bases and J 3 bases; bases outside gene matches: 1. CDR1 and CDR2 (germline): DFQATT, SNEGSKA (reference sequence). The CDR3 contains 12 residues.

As concerns this clonotype: A read error may produce the germline difference seen at one junction end. The genes are TRBV2 and TRBJ2-1, with a possible D match to TRBD1 (6 bases). Germline V gives CDR1 SNHLY, CDR2 FYNNEI. CDR3 length equals 17 residues. The CDR3 nucleotides read TGTGCCAGCAGTCGTTGGGTGAGGGGGAGCTCCCACAATGAGCAGTTCTTC. Its protein is CASSRWVRGSSHNEQFF.

The genes are TRBV28 and TRBJ1-5; D possibly corresponds to TRBD1 (6 bases). The V end was cut by 7 bases, the J end by 10 bases, with 14 bases between. The CDR3 is made up of 12 amino acids. CDR1 MDHEN and CDR2 SYDVKM come from the germline V gene. The CDR3 DNA follows: TGTGCCAGCATCGGACAGCTGGGTCCCCAGCATTTT. The encoded protein is CASIGQLGPQHF.

This clonotype was seen at least ten times. The V and J genes are TRBV9 and TRBJ2-7, with D possibly being TRBD1 or TRBD2 (5 bases each). Germline-derived CDR1 and CDR2 are SGDLS and YYNGEE. Deletions cut 5 bases from V and 5 bases from J, with 11 bases between. The CDR3 sequence is 12 residues long. The CDR3 loop reads CASRGPFNEQYF. For the CDR3, the DNA is TGTGCCAGCAGGGGACCCTTTAACGAGCAGTACTTC.

This clonotype showed up many times. This sequence joins TRBV7-2 and TRBJ2-5, with D unresolved. Trimming removed 6 bases at V and 1 base at J, with 9 bases between. The CDR3 has 13 amino acids. The V gene's germline CDR1 is SGHTA and CDR2 FQGNSA. This CDR3 reads CASRMQSQETQYF. The CDR3 bases are TGTGCCAGCAGGATGCAGAGCCAAGAGACCCAGTACTTC.

V usage is TRBV28 and J usage is TRBJ2-3, with D possibly called TRBD1 or TRBD2 (6 bases each). This CDR3 is 15 amino acids long. V was trimmed by 4 bases and J by 4 bases, leaving 15 bases between them. The germline gives CDR1 MDHEN, CDR2 SYDVKM. For the CDR3, the DNA is TGTGCCAGCAGTTCGGTGGTCGGGGGCGCAGATACGCAGTATTTT. Its translation is CASSSVVGGADTQYF. Full variable domain (rest looked up from reference TRBV28 and TRBJ2-3): DVKVTQSSRYLVKRTGEKVFLECVQDMDHENMFWYRQDPGLGLRLIYFSYDVKMKEKGDIPEGYSVSREKKERFSLILESASTNQTSMYLCASSSVVGGADTQYFGPGTRLTVL.

This clonotype was seen just once. The chain employs TRBV4-2 and TRBJ1-1; D possibly corresponds to TRBD1 (5 bases). V was shortened by 1 base and J by 5 bases, with 14 bases between the two germline ends. The germline V gene has CDR1 LGHNA and CDR2 YNFKEQ. The CDR3 runs 15 residues. CDR3 DNA sequence: TGTGCCAGCAGCCAAGGTTCAGGGATAATAACTGAAGCTTTCTTT. Amino acids: CASSQGSGIITEAFF.

Worth noting for this clonotype: Since a far larger clone is one base different, this is likely a read error. The chain recombines TRBV11-2 with TRBJ1-5; D possibly corresponds to TRBD1 (6 bases). Trimming shortened V by 11 bases and J by 0 bases, and 14 bases separated the two germline ends. The CDR3 is 14 amino acids. Germline CDR1 is SGHAT and CDR2 is FQNNGV. CDR3 bases: TGTGCCTTCTGGAGGGGGTATAGCAATCAGCCCCAGCATTTT. Amino acid sequence: CAFWRGYSNQPQHF.